The T cell receptor (beta chain) described here comes from a study of ipilimumab plus nivolumab after autologous stem cell transplantation. Whole-study context: Median doses per patient: 4 or 5 ipilimumab, about eight nivolumab.

Repertoires were generated with immunoSEQ multiplex PCR, while TCRdb's copy carries only in-frame clones and drops some. The sample includes 15,000 to 20,000 clones, around 85% of them seen just once. This CDR3 has 15 amino acids. The germline V gene has CDR1 ENHRY and CDR2 SYGVKD. V was pared by 2 bases and J by 4 bases, with 4 bases of the junction left unmatched. Starting 14 to 28 days after autologous transplant, ipilimumab 1 mg/kg was given. Patients received nivolumab 3 mg/kg at weeks 1, 4, 7, 10, then fortnightly to week 26. Study-wide findings and caveats: Per the authors, repertoire, Treg and microbiota data justify further study.

On this clone: Its specificity is unknown.

The receptor's source is a male donor with diffuse large B-cell lymphoma. The chain uses TRBV10-3 and TRBJ1-4, with 7 bases that match TRBD1. This specimen consisted of PBMCs, obtained in a trial of ipilimumab plus nivolumab as post-transplant consolidation. The CDR3 region is CAISEGDSINEKLFF. CDR3 in DNA: TGTGCCATCAGTGAGGGGGACAGCATTAATGAAAAACTGTTTTTT.